This T cell receptor (beta chain) was retrieved from a study of T cell changes during pregnancy in multiple sclerosis. Sequencing used immunoSEQ multiplex PCR; TCRdb keeps in-frame clones, though not all of them. There are approximately 60,000 clones in the sample; about 94% occur only once, and 3.2% lies in the top ten. The CDR3 has 14 residues. Germline V CDR1 and CDR2: SSHAT, FNYEAQ (reference sequence). V dropped 5 bases and J dropped 4; count of bases not matched to a gene: 3. This clone was picked up one time. The receptor's source is a female donor with multiple sclerosis, enrolled in a pregnancy study. Sequencing used CD8+ T cells from peripheral blood mononuclear cells, obtained in the second trimester of pregnancy. The chain links TRBV7-7 to TRBJ2-7; 12 bases match TRBD1. The CDR3 spells CASSLGQGAYEQYF. As DNA, the CDR3 is TGTGCCAGCAGCCTGGGACAGGGGGCATACGAGCAGTACTTC.